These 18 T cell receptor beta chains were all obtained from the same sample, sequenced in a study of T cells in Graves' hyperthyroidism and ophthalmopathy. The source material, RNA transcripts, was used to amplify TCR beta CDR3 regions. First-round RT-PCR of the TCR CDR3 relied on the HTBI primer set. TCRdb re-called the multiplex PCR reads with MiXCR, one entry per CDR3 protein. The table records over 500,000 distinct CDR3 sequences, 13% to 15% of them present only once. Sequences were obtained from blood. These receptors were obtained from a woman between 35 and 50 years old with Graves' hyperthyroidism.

CDR3: CAIYPISYNEQFF. CDR3 sequence (DNA): TGTGCCATCTACCCTATTTCCTACAATGAGCAGTTCTTC. The V and J genes are TRBV6-1 and TRBJ2-1; D unresolved. V was clipped by 10 bases and J by 1 base, with 11 bases between them. The germline V gene encodes CDR1 MNHNS and CDR2 SASEGT. CDR3 length: 13 residues.

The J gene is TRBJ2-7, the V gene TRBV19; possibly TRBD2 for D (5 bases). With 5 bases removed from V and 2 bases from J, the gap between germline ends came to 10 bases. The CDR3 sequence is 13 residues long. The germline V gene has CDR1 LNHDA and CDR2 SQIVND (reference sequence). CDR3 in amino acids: CASSLGDTYEQYF. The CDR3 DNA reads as TGTGCCAGTAGTCTGGGAGACACCTACGAGCAGTACTTC. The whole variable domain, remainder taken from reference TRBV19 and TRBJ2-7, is DGGITQSPKYLFRKEGQNVTLSCEQNLNHDAMYWYRQDPGQGLRLIYYSQIVNDFQKGDIAEGYSVSREKKESFPLTVTSAQKNPTAFYLCASSLGDTYEQYFGPGTRLTVT.

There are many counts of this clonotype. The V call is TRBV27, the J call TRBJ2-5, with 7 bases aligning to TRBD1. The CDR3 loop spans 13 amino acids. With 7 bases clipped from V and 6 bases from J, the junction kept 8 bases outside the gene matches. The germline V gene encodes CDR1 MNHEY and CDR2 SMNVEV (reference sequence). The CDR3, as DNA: TGTGCCAGCACCGACAGGGCTCGGAAGACCCAGTACTTC. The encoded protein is CASTDRARKTQYF.

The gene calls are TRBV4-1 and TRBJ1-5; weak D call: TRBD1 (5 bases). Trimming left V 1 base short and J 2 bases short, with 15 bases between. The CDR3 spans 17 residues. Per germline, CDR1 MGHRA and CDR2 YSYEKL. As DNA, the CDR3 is TGCGCCAGCAGCCAAGCGGTTAGGGGCCTCGGCAATCAGCCCCAGCATTTT. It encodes CASSQAVRGLGNQPQHF.

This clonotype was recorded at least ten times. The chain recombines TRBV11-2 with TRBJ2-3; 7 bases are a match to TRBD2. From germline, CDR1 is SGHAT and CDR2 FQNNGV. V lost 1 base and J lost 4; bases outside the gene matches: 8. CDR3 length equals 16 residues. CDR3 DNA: TGTGCCAGCAGCTTAGGGGGGGGGTTTTCGGCAGATACGCAGTATTTT. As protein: CASSLGGGFSADTQYF.

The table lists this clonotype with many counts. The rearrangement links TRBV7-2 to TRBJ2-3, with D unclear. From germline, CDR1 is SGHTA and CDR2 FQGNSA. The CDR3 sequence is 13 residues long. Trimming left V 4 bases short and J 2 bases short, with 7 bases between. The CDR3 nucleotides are TGTGCCAGCAGCTCGTCCTTCACAGATACGCAGTATTTT. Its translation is CASSSSFTDTQYF.

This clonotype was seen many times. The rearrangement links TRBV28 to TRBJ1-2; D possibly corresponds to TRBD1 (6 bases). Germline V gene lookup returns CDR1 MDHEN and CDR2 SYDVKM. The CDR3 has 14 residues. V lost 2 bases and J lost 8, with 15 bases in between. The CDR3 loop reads CASSLLPRGGGYTF. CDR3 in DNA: TGTGCCAGCAGTTTACTCCCCAGGGGCGGGGGCTACACCTTC.

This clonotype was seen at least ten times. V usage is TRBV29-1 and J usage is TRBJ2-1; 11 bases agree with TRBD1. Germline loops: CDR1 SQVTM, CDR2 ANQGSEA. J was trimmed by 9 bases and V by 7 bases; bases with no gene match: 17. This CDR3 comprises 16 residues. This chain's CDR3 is CSGRVGTGTGGGEQFF. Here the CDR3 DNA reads TGCAGCGGGCGCGTGGGAACCGGGACAGGGGGTGGTGAGCAGTTCTTC.

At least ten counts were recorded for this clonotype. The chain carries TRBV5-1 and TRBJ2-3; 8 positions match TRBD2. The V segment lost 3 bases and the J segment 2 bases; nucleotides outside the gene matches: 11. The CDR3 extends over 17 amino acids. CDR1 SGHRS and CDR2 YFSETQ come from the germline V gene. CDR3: CASSSPKERGNTDTQYF. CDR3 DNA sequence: TGCGCCAGCAGCTCCCCCAAGGAGCGGGGGAACACAGATACGCAGTATTTT.

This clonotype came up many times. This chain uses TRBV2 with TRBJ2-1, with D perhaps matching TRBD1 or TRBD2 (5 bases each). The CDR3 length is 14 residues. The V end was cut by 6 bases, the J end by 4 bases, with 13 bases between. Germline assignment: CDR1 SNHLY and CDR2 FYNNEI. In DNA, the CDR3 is TGTGCCAGCAGCCCAGGGACCGGGTACAATGAGCAGTTCTTC. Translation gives CASSPGTGYNEQFF.

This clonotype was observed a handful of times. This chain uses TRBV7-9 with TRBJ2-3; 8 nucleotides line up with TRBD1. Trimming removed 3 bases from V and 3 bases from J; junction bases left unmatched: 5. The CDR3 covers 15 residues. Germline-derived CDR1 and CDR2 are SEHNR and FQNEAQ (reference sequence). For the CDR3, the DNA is TGTGCCAGCAGCTTCATGACAGGGGAGACAGATACGCAGTATTTT. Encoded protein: CASSFMTGETDTQYF.

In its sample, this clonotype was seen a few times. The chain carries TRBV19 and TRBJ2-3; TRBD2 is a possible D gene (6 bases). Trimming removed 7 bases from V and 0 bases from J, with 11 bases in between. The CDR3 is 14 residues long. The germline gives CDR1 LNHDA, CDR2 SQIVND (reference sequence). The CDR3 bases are TGTGCCAGTACTTGGGACTCTAGCACAGATACGCAGTATTTT. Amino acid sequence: CASTWDSSTDTQYF.

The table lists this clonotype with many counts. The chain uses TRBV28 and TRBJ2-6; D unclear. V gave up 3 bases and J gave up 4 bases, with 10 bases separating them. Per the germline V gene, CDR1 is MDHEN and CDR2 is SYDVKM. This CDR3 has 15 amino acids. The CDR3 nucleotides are TGTGCCAGCAGTTTCATAGGCCCAGGGGCCAACGTCCTGACTTTC. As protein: CASSFIGPGANVLTF.

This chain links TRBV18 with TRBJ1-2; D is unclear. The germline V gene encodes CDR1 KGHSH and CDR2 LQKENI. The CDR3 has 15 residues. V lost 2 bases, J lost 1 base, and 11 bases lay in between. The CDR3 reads CASSPSADLNYGYTF. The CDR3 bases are TGTGCCAGCTCACCATCGGCGGACCTTAACTATGGCTACACCTTC.

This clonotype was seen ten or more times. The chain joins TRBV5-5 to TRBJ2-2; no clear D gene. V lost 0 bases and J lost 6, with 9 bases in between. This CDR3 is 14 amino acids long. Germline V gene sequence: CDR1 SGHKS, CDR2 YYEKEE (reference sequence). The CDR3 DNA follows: TGTGCCAGCAGCTTGGCCGGGTGGGCCGGGGAGCTGTTTTTT. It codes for CASSLAGWAGELFF.

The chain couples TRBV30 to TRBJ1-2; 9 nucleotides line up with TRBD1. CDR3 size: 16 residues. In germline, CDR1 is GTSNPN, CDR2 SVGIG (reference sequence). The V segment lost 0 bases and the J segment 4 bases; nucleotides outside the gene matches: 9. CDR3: CAWSVSRQGGSYGYTF. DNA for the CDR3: TGTGCCTGGAGTGTATCACGACAGGGGGGTAGCTATGGCTACACCTTC.

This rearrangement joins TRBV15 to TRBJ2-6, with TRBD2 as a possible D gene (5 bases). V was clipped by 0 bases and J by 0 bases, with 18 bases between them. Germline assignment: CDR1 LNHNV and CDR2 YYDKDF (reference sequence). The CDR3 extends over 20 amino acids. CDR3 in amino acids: CATSRERVELFSSGANVLTF. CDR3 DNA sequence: TGTGCCACCAGCAGAGAGAGGGTAGAGCTCTTTTCCTCTGGGGCCAACGTCCTGACTTTC.

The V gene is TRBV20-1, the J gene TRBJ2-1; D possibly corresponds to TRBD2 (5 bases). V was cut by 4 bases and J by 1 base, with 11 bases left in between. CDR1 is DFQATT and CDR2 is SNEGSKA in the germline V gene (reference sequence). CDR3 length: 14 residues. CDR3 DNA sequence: TGCAGTGCTACTTCAGCGGTGTCCTACAATGAGCAGTTCTTC. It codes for CSATSAVSYNEQFF.